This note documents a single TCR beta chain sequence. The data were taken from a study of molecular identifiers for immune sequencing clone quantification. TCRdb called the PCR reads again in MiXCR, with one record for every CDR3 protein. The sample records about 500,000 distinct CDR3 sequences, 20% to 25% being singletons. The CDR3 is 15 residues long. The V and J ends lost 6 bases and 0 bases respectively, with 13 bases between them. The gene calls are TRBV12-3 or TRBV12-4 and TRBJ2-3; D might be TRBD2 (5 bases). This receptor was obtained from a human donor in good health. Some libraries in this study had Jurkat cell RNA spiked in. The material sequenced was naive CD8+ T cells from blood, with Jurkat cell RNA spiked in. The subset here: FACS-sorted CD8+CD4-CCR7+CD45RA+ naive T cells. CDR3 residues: CASSSELDSTDTQYF. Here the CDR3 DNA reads TGTGCCAGCAGCTCCGAACTAGACAGCACAGATACGCAGTATTTT.